The 22 T cell receptor beta chains given below trace back to one sample, sequenced in a study of Graves' ophthalmopathy and Graves' hyperthyroidism. RNA transcripts yielded amplified TCR beta CDR3 regions. HTBI primers served in a first-round RT-PCR, which a second-round multiplex PCR followed. MiXCR was run by TCRdb on the multiplex PCR reads, yielding one entry per CDR3 protein. The sample lists 400,000 to 450,000 distinct CDR3 sequences; more than 20% were seen once. Sequencing was carried out using peripheral blood. The source of these receptors is a woman aged 18-29 years with stable Graves' hyperthyroidism.

This clonotype was recorded many times. The V gene is TRBV6-1, the J gene TRBJ2-7; D is unresolved. The CDR3 spans 12 residues. The V gene's germline CDR1 is MNHNS and CDR2 SASEGT. The V and J ends lost 2 bases and 4 bases respectively, with 6 bases between them. The CDR3 sequence: CASSENSYEQYF. The CDR3 region has the DNA TGTGCCAGCAGTGAAAACAGTTACGAGCAGTACTTC.

This chain joins TRBV7-2 and TRBJ1-5; no reliable D call. V was shortened by 1 base and J by 3 bases, with 10 bases between the two germline ends. The V gene's germline CDR1 is SGHTA and CDR2 FQGNSA. The length of the CDR3 is 15 residues. CDR3 in amino acids: CASSLVASPNQPQHF. The CDR3 DNA reads as TGTGCCAGCAGCTTAGTGGCCTCCCCCAATCAGCCCCAGCATTTT.

This clonotype was observed at least ten times. The chain combines TRBV7-6 with TRBJ2-7, with 10 bases fitting TRBD1. Germline CDR1 SGHVS, CDR2 FNYEAQ. The CDR3 sequence is 15 residues long. J lost 5 bases, V lost 5 bases, and 9 bases had no gene match. The chain's CDR3 is CASSGRDRGNDEQYF. The CDR3 DNA follows: TGTGCCAGCAGCGGCCGGGACAGGGGTAACGACGAGCAGTACTTC.

The table lists this clonotype with many counts. This chain links TRBV5-6 with TRBJ1-2; TRBD1 might be the D (6 bases). This CDR3 has 13 residues. V lost 4 bases, J lost 6 bases, and 13 bases lay in between. The germline CDR1 and CDR2 sequences are SGHDT and YYEEEE. DNA of the CDR3: TGTGCCAGCAGCCTTGGACAGTACCATGGCTACACCTTC. It codes for CASSLGQYHGYTF.

This clonotype occurred many times. This chain joins TRBV7-3 and TRBJ2-5; maybe TRBD2 (6 bases). The germline CDR1 and CDR2 sequences are SGHTA and FQGTGA. Trimming took 6 bases from V and 3 from J, leaving 11 bases between them. The CDR3 is made up of 13 amino acids. CDR3 region: CASRASAKETQYF. The CDR3 DNA reads TGTGCCAGCAGGGCTAGCGCTAAAGAGACCCAGTACTTC.

Concerning this clonotype itself: A much larger clone differs from this one at a single base, so this may be a read error. The gene calls are TRBV9 and TRBJ1-1; 9 bases align to TRBD1. V was pared by 0 bases and J by 3 bases, with 0 bases of the junction left unmatched. Germline V gene sequence: CDR1 SGDLS, CDR2 YYNGEE. The CDR3 is 14 residues long. CDR3 protein: CASSVGQGDTEAFF. The CDR3 DNA follows: TGTGCCAGCAGCGTAGGACAGGGGGACACTGAAGCTTTCTTT.

This clonotype has at least ten counts. The CDR3: CSVEVSGTMSEQYF. In nucleotides, the CDR3 is TGCAGCGTTGAAGTCTCCGGGACTATGAGCGAGCAGTACTTC. J is TRBJ2-7 and V is TRBV29-1; 7 positions agree with TRBD2. The J segment lost 6 bases and the V segment lost 1 base, leaving 9 bases of the junction unmatched. The CDR3 contains 14 residues. The germline CDR1 and CDR2 sequences are SQVTM and ANQGSEA.

This clonotype appeared a single time. A much bigger clone sits one base away, suggesting this may be a read error. The chain recombines TRBV6-5 with TRBJ1-1, with D possibly TRBD1 on 5 matching bases. This CDR3 spans 15 amino acids. Germline loops: CDR1 MNHEY, CDR2 SVGAGI. The CDR3 reads CANSYSGGGNTEAFF. CDR3 bases: TGTGCCAACAGTTACTCGGGCGGGGGGAACACTGAAGCTTTCTTT.

This clonotype was detected ten times or more. The chain recombines TRBV9 with TRBJ2-5; no clear D gene. Germline V gene sequence: CDR1 SGDLS, CDR2 YYNGEE. CDR3 length: 15 residues. Trimming took 0 bases from V and 0 from J, leaving 9 bases between them. The CDR3 DNA follows: TGTGCCAGCAGCGTAGCCAGGTCCTACCAAGAGACCCAGTACTTC. This encodes CASSVARSYQETQYF.

This clonotype was counted ten times or more. This rearrangement joins TRBV7-3 to TRBJ2-5, with 10 bases that match TRBD2. This CDR3 is built from 15 residues. The ends lost 2 bases at V and 3 bases at J; junction bases unmatched: 3. Germline V CDR1 and CDR2: SGHTA, FQGTGA. The CDR3 DNA sequence: TGTGCCAGCAGCTTATCTGGGACTAGCGAAGAGACCCAGTACTTC. As protein: CASSLSGTSEETQYF. The variable domain in full, with the rest retrieved from reference TRBV7-3 and TRBJ2-5, is GAGVSQTPSNKVTEKGKYVELRCDPISGHTALYWYRQSLGQGPEFLIYFQGTGAADDSGLPNDRFFAVRPEGSVSTLKIQRTERGDSAVYLCASSLSGTSEETQYFGPGTRLLVL.

CDR3 in amino acids: CASSPTPYLNTEAFF. The CDR3 region has the DNA TGTGCCAGCAGTCCCACCCCCTATCTGAACACTGAAGCTTTCTTT. The V call is TRBV6-1, the J call TRBJ1-1; D is undetermined. The germline CDR1 and CDR2 sequences are MNHNS and SASEGT. Trimming took off 5 bases at V and 0 bases at J, with 13 bases between the two ends. The CDR3 totals 15 residues.

This clonotype was detected ten times or more. The rearrangement links TRBV28 to TRBJ1-2, with unresolved D. CDR3 length: 15 amino acids. V dropped 1 base and J dropped 6 bases, with 15 bases sitting between them. Germline V gene sequence: CDR1 MDHEN, CDR2 SYDVKM. CDR3 in amino acids: CASSLLKLREDGYTF. CDR3 in DNA: TGTGCCAGCAGTTTATTAAAGCTCCGGGAGGATGGCTACACCTTC.

The V gene is TRBV6-1, the J gene TRBJ1-2; no firm D call. CDR1 and CDR2 from the germline V gene are MNHNS and SASEGT. V was trimmed by 4 bases and J by 2 bases, leaving 11 bases between them. The CDR3 extends over 14 amino acids. The CDR3 nucleotides read TGTGCCAGCAGTGGAAAGACAAGCAACTATGGCTACACCTTC. Amino acid sequence: CASSGKTSNYGYTF.

This clonotype was seen ten or more times. The chain is built from TRBV10-3 and TRBJ2-7, with D perhaps being TRBD1 or TRBD2 (5 bases each). Germline V gene data show CDR1 as ENHRY and CDR2 as SYGVKD. Trimming pared 4 bases from V and 2 bases from J, leaving 18 bases between. This CDR3 is 16 amino acids long. The CDR3 is CAISVGLGRGTYEQYF. The CDR3 DNA reads TGTGCCATCAGTGTCGGCCTGGGACGAGGCACCTACGAGCAGTACTTC.

In this sample, this clonotype turned up many times. The V gene is TRBV24-1, the J gene TRBJ2-5; 11 bases agree with TRBD2. The CDR3 is 17 amino acids. The V gene's germline CDR1 is KGHDR and CDR2 SFDVKD. Germline trimming cut 4 bases from V and 0 bases from J; bases unmatched to any gene: 6. In DNA, the CDR3 is TGTGCCACCAGTGAACGCCGACTAGCGGGGCACCAAGAGACCCAGTACTTC. The encoded protein is CATSERRLAGHQETQYF.

This clonotype was seen repeatedly, ten times or more. The V gene is TRBV6-1, the J gene TRBJ1-6; possibly TRBD1 for D (6 bases). The CDR3 sequence is 15 residues long. CDR1 and CDR2 from the germline V gene are MNHNS and SASEGT. The V end was cut by 1 base, the J end by 3 bases, with 7 bases between. The CDR3 loop reads CASSEGTVYNSPLHF. CDR3 bases: TGTGCCAGCAGTGAAGGGACAGTCTATAATTCACCCCTCCACTTT.

This clonotype was seen ten or more times. The rearrangement uses TRBV6-1 and TRBJ2-7, with TRBD1 matching 12 bases. The length of the CDR3 is 14 residues. Germline values: CDR1 MNHNS, CDR2 SASEGT. Unmatched junction bases numbered 6, after V lost 6 bases and J lost 6 bases. CDR3 protein: CASSIPGQGAEQYF. The CDR3 DNA sequence: TGTGCCAGCAGCATCCCGGGACAGGGGGCCGAGCAGTACTTC.

Comments on this clonotype: One end of the junction varies from germline; a read error may be responsible. The chain carries TRBV7-8 and TRBJ2-5, with D unclear. Germline V gene sequence: CDR1 SGHVS, CDR2 FQNEAQ. The CDR3 spans 15 residues. CDR3 protein: CASSLERSFEQPPDF. The CDR3 DNA follows: TGTGCCAGCAGCTTAGAGAGATCGTTTGAGCAGCCCCCGGACTTC.

There are many counts of this clonotype. J is TRBJ1-1 and V is TRBV5-1; no firm D call. Germline V lookup: CDR1 SGHRS, CDR2 YFSETQ. The CDR3 contains 14 residues. Trimming took off 0 bases at V and 5 bases at J, with 11 bases between the two ends. The CDR3 region is CASSLGFDGTEAFF. DNA for the CDR3: TGCGCCAGCAGCTTGGGCTTCGATGGGACTGAAGCTTTCTTT.

This clonotype occurred many times. Here the CDR3 DNA reads TGCGCCAGCAGCCCCGGACTAGCGAGCTACGAGCAGTACTTC. Its translation: CASSPGLASYEQYF. The chain couples TRBV5-1 to TRBJ2-7, with 9 bases aligning to TRBD2. CDR1 is SGHRS and CDR2 is YFSETQ in the germline V gene. CDR3 length equals 14 residues. Germline trimming cut 4 bases from V and 3 bases from J; bases unmatched to any gene: 5.

This clonotype was recorded many times. The chain uses TRBV12-3 or TRBV12-4 and TRBJ2-7; the D call may be TRBD1 or TRBD2 (5 bases each). There are 12 residues in the CDR3. Between the trimmed V and J ends, which lost 1 base and 6 bases, there was a span of 7 bases. CDR3 amino acids: CASSLGGVEQYF. The DNA of the CDR3 is TGTGCCAGCAGTTTAGGAGGGGTCGAGCAGTACTTC.

This clonotype was picked up many times. V is TRBV7-2 and J is TRBJ1-6; TRBD1 might be the D (5 bases). CDR1 SGHTA and CDR2 FQGNSA come from the germline V gene. V lost 5 bases, J lost 9 bases, and 17 bases lay in between. CDR3 length equals 15 residues. This CDR3 reads CASSIRGVRGSPLHF. The CDR3 nucleotides read TGTGCCAGCAGCATTAGAGGTGTTAGGGGTTCACCCCTCCACTTT.